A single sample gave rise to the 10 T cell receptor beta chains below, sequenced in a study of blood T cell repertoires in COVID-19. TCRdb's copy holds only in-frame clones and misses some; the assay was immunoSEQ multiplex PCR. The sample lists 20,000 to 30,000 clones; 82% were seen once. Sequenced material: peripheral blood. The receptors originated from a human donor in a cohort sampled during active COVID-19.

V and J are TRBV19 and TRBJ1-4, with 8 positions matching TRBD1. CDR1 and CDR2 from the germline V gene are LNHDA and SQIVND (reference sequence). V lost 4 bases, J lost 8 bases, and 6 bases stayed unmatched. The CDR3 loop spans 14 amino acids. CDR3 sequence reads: CASSNGQGGEKLFF. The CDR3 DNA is TGTGCCAGTAGTAACGGACAGGGTGGCGAAAAACTGTTTTTT.

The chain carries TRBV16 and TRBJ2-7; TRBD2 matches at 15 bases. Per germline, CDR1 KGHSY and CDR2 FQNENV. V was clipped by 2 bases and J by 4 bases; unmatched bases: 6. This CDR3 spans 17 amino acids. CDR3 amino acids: CASSQTGLAGGSYEQYF. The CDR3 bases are TGTGCCAGCAGCCAAACTGGACTAGCGGGGGGGTCTTACGAGCAGTACTTC.

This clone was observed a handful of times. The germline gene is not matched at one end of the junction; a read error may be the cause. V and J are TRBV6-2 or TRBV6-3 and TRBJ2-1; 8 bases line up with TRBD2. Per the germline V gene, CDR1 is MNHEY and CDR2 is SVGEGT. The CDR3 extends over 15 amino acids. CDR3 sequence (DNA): TGTGCCAGCAGCTACTCTTTCGGGGGGGTTAATGAGCAGTTCTTC. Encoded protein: CASSYSFGGVNEQFF.

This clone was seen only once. The DNA for the CDR3 is TGTGCCAGCAGCCAAGGGGTGGCCCAAGAGACCCAGTACTTC. It codes for CASSQGVAQETQYF. The genes are TRBV7-8 and TRBJ2-5; the D gene is possibly TRBD1 (5 bases). This CDR3 region has 14 residues. The V gene lost 5 bases and the J gene lost 1 base, with 11 bases spanning the gap. From germline, CDR1 is SGHVS and CDR2 FQNEAQ.

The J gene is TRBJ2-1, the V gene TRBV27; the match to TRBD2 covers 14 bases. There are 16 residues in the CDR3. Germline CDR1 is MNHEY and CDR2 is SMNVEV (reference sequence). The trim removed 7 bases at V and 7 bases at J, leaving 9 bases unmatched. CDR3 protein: CASNLVTSGGGNEQFF. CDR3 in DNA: TGTGCCAGCAACCTGGTGACTAGCGGGGGGGGAAATGAGCAGTTCTTC.

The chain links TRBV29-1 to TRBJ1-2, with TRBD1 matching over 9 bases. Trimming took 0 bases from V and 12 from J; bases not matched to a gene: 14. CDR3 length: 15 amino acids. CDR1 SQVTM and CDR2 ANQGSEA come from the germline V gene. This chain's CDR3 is CSVEDVVGQGGRHTF. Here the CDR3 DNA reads TGCAGCGTTGAAGATGTTGTGGGACAGGGAGGTCGTCACACCTTC.

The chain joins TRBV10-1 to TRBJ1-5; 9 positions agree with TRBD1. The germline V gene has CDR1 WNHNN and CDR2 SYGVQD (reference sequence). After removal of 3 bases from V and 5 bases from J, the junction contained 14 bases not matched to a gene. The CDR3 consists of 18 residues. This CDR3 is CASSESADRGWGYQPQHF. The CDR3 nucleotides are TGCGCCAGCAGTGAATCCGCGGACAGGGGATGGGGATATCAGCCCCAGCATTTT.

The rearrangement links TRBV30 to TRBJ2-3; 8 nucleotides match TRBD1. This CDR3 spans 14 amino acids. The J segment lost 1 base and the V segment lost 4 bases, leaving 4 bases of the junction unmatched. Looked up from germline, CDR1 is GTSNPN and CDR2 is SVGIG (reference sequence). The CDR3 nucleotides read TGTGCCTGGATAGCGGACAGGGGCACAGATACGCAGTATTTT. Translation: CAWIADRGTDTQYF.

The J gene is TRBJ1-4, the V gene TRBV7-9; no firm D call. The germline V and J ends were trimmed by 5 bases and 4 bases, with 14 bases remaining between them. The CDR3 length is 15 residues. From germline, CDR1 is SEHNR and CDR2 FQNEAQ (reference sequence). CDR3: CASSATGSFNEKLFF. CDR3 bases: TGTGCCAGCAGCGCCACCGGGAGCTTTAATGAAAAACTGTTTTTT.

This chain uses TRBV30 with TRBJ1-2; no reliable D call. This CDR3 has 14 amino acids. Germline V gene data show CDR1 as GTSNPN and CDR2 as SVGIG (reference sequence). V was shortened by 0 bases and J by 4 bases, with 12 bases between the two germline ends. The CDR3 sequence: CAWSVRGFFYGYTF. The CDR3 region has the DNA TGTGCCTGGAGTGTTCGGGGTTTTTTCTATGGCTACACCTTC.